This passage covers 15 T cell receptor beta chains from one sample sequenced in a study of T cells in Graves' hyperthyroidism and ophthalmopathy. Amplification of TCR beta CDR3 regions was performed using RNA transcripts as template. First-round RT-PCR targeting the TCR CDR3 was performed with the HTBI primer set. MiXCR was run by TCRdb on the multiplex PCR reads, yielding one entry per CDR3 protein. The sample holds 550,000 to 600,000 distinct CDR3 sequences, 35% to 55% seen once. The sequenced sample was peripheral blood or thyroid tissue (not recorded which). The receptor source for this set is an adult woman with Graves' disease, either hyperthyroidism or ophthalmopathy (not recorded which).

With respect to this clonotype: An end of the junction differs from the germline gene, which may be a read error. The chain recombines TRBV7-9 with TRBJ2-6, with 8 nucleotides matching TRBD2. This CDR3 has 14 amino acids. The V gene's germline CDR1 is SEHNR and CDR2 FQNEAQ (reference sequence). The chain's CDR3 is CASSHSGGVNVLTF. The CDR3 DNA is TGTGCCAGCAGCCACTCGGGAGGGGTCAACGTCCTGACTTTC. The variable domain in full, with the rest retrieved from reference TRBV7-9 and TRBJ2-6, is DTGVSQNPRHKITKRGQNVTFRCDPISEHNRLYWYRQTLGQGPEFLTYFQNEAQLEKSRLLSDRFSAERPKGSFSTLEIQRTEQGDSAMYLCASSHSGGVNVLTFGAGSRLTVL.

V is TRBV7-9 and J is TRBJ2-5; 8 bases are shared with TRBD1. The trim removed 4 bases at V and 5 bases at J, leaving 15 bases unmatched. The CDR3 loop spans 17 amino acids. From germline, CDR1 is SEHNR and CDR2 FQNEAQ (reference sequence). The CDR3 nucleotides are TGTGCCAGCAGCTCGGACAGGGCATCCTGGGTTGGGGAGACCCAGTACTTC. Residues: CASSSDRASWVGETQYF.

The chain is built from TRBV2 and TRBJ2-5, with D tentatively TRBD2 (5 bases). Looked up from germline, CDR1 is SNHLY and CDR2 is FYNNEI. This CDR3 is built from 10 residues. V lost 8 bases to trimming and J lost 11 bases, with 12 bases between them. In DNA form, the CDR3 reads TGTGCCAGCCTTGGACTGTATCAGTACTTC. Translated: CASLGLYQYF.

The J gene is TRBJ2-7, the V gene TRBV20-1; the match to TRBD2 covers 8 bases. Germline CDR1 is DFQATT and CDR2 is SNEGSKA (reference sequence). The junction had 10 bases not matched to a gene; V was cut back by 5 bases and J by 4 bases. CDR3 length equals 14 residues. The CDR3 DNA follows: TGCAGTGCTCCTTACAGCGGGAGTATTTACGAGCAGTACTTC. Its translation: CSAPYSGSIYEQYF.

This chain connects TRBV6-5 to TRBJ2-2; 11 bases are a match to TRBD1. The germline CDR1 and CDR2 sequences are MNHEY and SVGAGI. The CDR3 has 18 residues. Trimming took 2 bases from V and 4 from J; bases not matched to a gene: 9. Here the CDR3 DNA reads TGTGCCAGCAGTTACGGCTCAGGGACAGGGGGTTTCACCGGGGAGCTGTTTTTT. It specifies CASSYGSGTGGFTGELFF.

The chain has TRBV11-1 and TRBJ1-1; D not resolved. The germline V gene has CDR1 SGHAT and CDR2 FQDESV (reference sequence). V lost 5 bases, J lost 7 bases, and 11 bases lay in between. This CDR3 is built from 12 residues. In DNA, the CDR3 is TGTGCCAGCAGCGAACGACGCCATGAAGCTTTCTTT. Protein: CASSERRHEAFF.

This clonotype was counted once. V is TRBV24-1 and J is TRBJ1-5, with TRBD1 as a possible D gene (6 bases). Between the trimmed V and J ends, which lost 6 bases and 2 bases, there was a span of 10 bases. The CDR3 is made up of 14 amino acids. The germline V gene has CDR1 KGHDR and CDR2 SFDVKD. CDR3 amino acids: CATSPGVGNQPQHF. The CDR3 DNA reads TGTGCCACCAGTCCAGGGGTTGGCAATCAGCCCCAGCATTTT.

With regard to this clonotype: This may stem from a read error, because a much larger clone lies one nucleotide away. CDR3 in DNA: TGTGCCAGCAGCTTCGGCACAGGGTTTAACACCGGGGAGCTGTTTTTT. Translation: CASSFGTGFNTGELFF. The chain recombines TRBV7-9 with TRBJ2-2; perhaps TRBD1 as D (6 bases). The V gene's germline CDR1 is SEHNR and CDR2 FQNEAQ (reference sequence). CDR3 length: 16 amino acids. Trimming took off 3 bases at V and 2 bases at J, with 13 bases between the two ends.

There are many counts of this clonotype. CDR3 in DNA: TGTGCCAGCAGCCAAGGCCCAAAAGCTTTCTTT. This codes for CASSQGPKAFF. The gene calls are TRBV3-1 and TRBJ1-1; D not resolved. Germline V lookup: CDR1 LGHDT, CDR2 YNNKEL (reference sequence). This CDR3 is 11 amino acids long. Trimming left V 1 base short and J 9 bases short, with 6 bases between.

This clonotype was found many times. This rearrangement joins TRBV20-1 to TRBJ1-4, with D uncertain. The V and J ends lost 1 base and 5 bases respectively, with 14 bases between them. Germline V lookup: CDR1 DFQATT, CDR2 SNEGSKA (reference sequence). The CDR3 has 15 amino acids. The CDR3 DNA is TGCAGTGCTAGAGGGTGGGGAGACGTCAATGAAAAACTGTTTTTT. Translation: CSARGWGDVNEKLFF.

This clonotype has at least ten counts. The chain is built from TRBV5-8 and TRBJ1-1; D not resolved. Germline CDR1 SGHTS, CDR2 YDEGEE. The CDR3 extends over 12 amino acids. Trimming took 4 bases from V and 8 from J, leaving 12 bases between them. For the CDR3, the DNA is TGTGCCAGCAGCGTGGCCCCTCAAGAAGCTTTCTTT. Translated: CASSVAPQEAFF.

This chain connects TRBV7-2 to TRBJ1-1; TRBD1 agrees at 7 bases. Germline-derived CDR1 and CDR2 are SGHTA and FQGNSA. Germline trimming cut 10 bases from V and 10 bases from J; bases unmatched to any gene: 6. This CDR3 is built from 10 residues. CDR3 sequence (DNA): TGTGCCACCAGGGGGGCGCGAGCTTTCTTT. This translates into CATRGARAFF.

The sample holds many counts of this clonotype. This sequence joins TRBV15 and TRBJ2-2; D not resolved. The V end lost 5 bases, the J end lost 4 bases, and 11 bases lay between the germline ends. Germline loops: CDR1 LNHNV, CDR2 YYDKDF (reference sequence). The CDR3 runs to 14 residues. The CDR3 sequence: CATSWAASTGELFF. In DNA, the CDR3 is TGTGCCACCAGCTGGGCAGCGTCCACCGGGGAGCTGTTTTTT. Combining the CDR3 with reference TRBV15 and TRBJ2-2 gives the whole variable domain DAMVIQNPRYQVTQFGKPVTLSCSQTLNHNVMYWYQQKSSQAPKLLFHYYDKDFNNEADTPDNFQSRRPNTSFCFLDIRSPGLGDTAMYLCATSWAASTGELFFGEGSRLTVL.

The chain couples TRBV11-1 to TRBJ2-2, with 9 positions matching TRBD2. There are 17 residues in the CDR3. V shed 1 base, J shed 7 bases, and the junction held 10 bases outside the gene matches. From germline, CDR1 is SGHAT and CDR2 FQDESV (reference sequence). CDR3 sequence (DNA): TGTGCCAGCAGCTTAGGATTGAGCGGGAGGCGCGGCGGGGAGCTGTTTTTT. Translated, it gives CASSLGLSGRRGGELFF.

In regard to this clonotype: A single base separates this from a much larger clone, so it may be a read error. The CDR3 spells CASIGVHPYEQYF. The CDR3, as DNA: TGTGCCAGCATCGGGGTTCACCCCTACGAGCAGTACTTC. The chain couples TRBV28 to TRBJ2-7, with D tentatively TRBD2 (5 bases). Germline lookup yields CDR1 MDHEN and CDR2 SYDVKM. Trimming shortened V by 7 bases and J by 2 bases, and 12 bases separated the two germline ends. The CDR3 length is 13 residues.